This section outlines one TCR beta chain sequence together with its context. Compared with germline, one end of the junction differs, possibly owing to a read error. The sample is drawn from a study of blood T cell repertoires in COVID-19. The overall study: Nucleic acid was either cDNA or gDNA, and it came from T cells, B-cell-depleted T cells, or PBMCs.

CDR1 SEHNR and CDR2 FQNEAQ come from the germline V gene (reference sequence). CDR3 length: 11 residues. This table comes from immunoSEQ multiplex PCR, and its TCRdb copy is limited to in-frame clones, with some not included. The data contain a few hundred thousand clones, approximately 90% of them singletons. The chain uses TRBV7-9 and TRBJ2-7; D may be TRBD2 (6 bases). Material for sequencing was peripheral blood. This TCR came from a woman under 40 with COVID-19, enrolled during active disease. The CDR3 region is CASSLGAGPDF. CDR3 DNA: TGTGCCAGCAGCTTAGGGGCGGGGCCTGACTTC. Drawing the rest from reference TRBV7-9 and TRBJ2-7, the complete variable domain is DTGVSQNPRHKITKRGQNVTFRCDPISEHNRLYWYRQTLGQGPEFLTYFQNEAQLEKSRLLSDRFSAERPKGSFSTLEIQRTEQGDSAMYLCASSLGAGPDFGPGTRLTVT.